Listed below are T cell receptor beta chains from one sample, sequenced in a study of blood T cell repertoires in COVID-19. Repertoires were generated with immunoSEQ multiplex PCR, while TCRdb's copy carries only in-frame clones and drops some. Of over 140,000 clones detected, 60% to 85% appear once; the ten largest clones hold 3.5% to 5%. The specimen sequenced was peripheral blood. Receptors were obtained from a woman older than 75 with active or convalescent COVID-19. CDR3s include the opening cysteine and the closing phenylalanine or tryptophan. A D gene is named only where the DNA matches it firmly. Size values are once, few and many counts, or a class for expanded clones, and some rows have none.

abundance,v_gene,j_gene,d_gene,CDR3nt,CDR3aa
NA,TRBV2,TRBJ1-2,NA,TGTGCCAGCAGTGCGGGGGGAAGTGGCTACACCTTC,CASSAGGSGYTF
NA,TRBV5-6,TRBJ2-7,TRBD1,TGTGCCAGCACACGACAGGGTGGCTACGAGCAGTACTTC,CASTRQGGYEQYF
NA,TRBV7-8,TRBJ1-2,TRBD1,TGTGCCAGCAGCTTCGGTAACAGGGGATATGGCTACACCTTC,CASSFGNRGYGYTF
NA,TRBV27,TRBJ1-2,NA,TGTGCCAGCAAGGGGCCAGGGATCTTGGGTGGCTACACCTTC,CASKGPGILGGYTF
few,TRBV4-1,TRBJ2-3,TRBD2,TGCGCCAGCAGCCAACAGACTAGCGGGCGACACACAGATACGCAGTATTTT,CASSQQTSGRHTDTQYF
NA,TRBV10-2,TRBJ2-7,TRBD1,TGCGCCAGCAGTGATCGGCAGGGGGCTTTCTACGAGCAGTACTTC,CASSDRQGAFYEQYF
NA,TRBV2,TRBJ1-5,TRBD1,TGTGCCAGCAGCCCGACAGGGTATAGCAATCAGCCCCAGCATTTT,CASSPTGYSNQPQHF
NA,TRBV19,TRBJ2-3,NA,TGTGCCAGTACGGGCGGGGGCCCCGGGGATACGCAGTATTTT,CASTGGGPGDTQYF
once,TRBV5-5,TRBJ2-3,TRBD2,TGTGCCAGCAGCCACCCTCGGGGGGGAAGGACTAGCGGGGACACAGATACGCAGTATTTT,CASSHPRGGRTSGDTDTQYF
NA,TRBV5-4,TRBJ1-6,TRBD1,TGTGCCAGCAGCAAGGACGGACAGGGATATTCACCCCTCCACTTT,CASSKDGQGYSPLHF
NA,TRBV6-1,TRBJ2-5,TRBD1,TGTGCCAGCCGTGACAGGGGGTGGGACGAGACCCAGTACTTC,CASRDRGWDETQYF